The TCR beta chain under discussion was sequenced for a study of cytomegalovirus exposure and HLA in healthy donors. PCR used 60 Vbeta primers and 13 Jbeta primers. Measured with immunoSEQ multiplex PCR; TCRdb has only the in-frame clones, and not every one. This table has about 110,000 clones, around four fifths appearing once. The length of the CDR3 is 14 residues. Germline lookup yields CDR1 SGHKS and CDR2 YYEKEE (reference sequence). Deletions cut 0 bases from V and 10 bases from J, with 13 bases between. V and J are TRBV5-5 and TRBJ1-4; no clear D gene. Input material: PBMCs. The TCR sequence derives from a woman aged 45 to 65 in good health and CMV-seropositive. The CDR3 nucleotides read TGTGCCAGCAGCTTGGACGGAGTCCTGGGAAAACTGTTTTTT. It encodes CASSLDGVLGKLFF.